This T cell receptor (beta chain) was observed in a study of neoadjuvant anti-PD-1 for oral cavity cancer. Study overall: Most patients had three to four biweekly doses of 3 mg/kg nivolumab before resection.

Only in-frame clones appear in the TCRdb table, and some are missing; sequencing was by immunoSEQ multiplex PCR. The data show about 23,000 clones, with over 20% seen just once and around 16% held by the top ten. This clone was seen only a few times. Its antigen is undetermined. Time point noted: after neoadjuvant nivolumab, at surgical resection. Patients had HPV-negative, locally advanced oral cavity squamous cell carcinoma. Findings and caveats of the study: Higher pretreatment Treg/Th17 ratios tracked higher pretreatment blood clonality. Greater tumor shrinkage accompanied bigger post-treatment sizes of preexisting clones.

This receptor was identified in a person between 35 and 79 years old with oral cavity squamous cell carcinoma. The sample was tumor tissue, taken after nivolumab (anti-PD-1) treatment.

The CDR3 DNA sequence: TGTGCCAGCAGCCGAGGTTCCTCCTACAATGAGCAGTTCTTC. Amino acid sequence: CASSRGSSYNEQFF. The chain joins TRBV7-2 to TRBJ2-1; D not certain. Per germline, CDR1 SGHTA and CDR2 FQGNSA. V was clipped by 5 bases and J by 0 bases, with 8 bases between them. The CDR3 contains 14 residues.